Listed below are T cell receptor beta chains from one sample, sequenced in a study of cytomegalovirus exposure and HLA in healthy donors. Using immunoSEQ multiplex PCR, the repertoire was profiled, and TCRdb retains in-frame clones only, with some absent. This table holds roughly 110,000 clones, more than 65% found once. The specimen was PBMCs. These receptors were taken from a boy younger than 18 in good health and CMV-seronegative. The CDR3 runs from the conserved cysteine through the conserved F or W. The order of the fields is J gene, V gene, CDR3 protein.

>TRBJ2-1|TRBV30
CAWSLRGLASYNEQFF
>TRBJ2-7|TRBV5-4
CASSLRDKAIYEQYF
>TRBJ1-6|TRBV2
CASRTRNANSPLHF
>TRBJ2-5|TRBV30
CAWRPWAGGTQYF
>TRBJ2-1|TRBV6-5
CASSTRVGEQFF
>TRBJ1-2|TRBV7-6
CASSIGQGDFYGYTF
>TRBJ1-3|TRBV28
CASSHRGPGNTIYF
>TRBJ1-6|TRBV6-4
CASSDRGGVNSPLHF
>TRBJ2-7|TRBV10-1
CASSESRTGGYEQYF
>TRBJ2-3|TRBV7-2
CASSSGGSGSDTQYF
>TRBJ2-2|TRBV11-2
CASSFGPRGELFF
>TRBJ2-6|TRBV4-3
CASSQDHSSGANVLTF
>TRBJ1-1|TRBV6-6
CASRRGQDPFF
>TRBJ1-1|TRBV29-1
CSVERVMNTEAFF
>TRBJ1-2|TRBV11-3
CASSSQGLTPNYGYTF
>TRBJ1-5|TRBV6-5
CASSYSGQGSQPQHF
>TRBJ2-7|TRBV11-3
CASSSDSSYEQYF
>TRBJ1-3|TRBV30
CAWIGAGAGNTIYF
>TRBJ2-2|TRBV5-6
CASSLVSDTGELFF
>TRBJ2-5|TRBV5-6
CASSSGRGQETQYF
>TRBJ1-5|TRBV21-1
CASSKGGFTGGSYQPQHF
>TRBJ1-1|TRBV12-5
CASGDDSFVDTEAFF
>TRBJ2-7|TRBV2
CASRDAEPYEQYF
>TRBJ2-7|TRBV5-5
CASSLDLGTGYEQYF
>TRBJ1-1|TRBV6-5
CASCGGNTEAFF
>TRBJ1-1|TRBV6-1
CASSDPLAGWVNTEAFF
>TRBJ2-2|TRBV6-6
CASKAGANTGELFF
>TRBJ2-3|TRBV6-5
CASSLAGGTQYF
>TRBJ1-5|TRBV5-1
CASRQGDYQPQHF
>TRBJ1-1|TRBV6-4
CASSPGPNTEAFF
>TRBJ2-7|TRBV29-1
CSVGDRGYEQYF
>TRBJ2-2|TRBV5-1
CASSLARSWASGGQEDTGELFF
>TRBJ2-2|TRBV28
CASLPTGLAANTGELFF
>TRBJ2-4|TRBV28
CASNKGAKNIQYF
>TRBJ1-6|TRBV7-2
CASSLGRSSYNSPLHF
>TRBJ2-7|TRBV7-9
CASSSGRDPSSYEQYF
>TRBJ2-1|TRBV7-2
CASSLTSGTVNEQFF
>TRBJ2-1|TRBV5-1
CASSLGLAEYNEQFF
>TRBJ1-1|TRBV7-9
CASSPDRGKDTEAFF
>TRBJ1-5|TRBV30
CAWSVGDYSNQPQHF
>TRBJ2-6|TRBV4-1
CASSPAGTGTGANVLTF
>TRBJ1-2|TRBV28
CASDGQPAFGYTF
>TRBJ2-3|TRBV6-1
CASSALTDTQYF
>TRBJ1-2|TRBV7-9
CASRAADRGPGYTF
>TRBJ2-1|TRBV7-3
CASSFVGRDGEQFF
>TRBJ2-5|TRBV10-3
CAISTKQGVETQYF
>TRBJ2-1|TRBV6-5
CASSYSGGGRYNEQFF
>TRBJ1-5|TRBV7-8
CASSFRGTGGHYSNQPQHF
>TRBJ1-1|TRBV19
CASSTTARGTEAFF
>TRBJ2-7|TRBV5-1
CASSSSGDRVYEQYF
>TRBJ2-3|TRBV5-6
CASSLGAGVDTQYF